This TCR beta chain was identified during a study of blood T cell repertoires in COVID-19. Whole-study context: Collection of acute and convalescent COVID-19 samples took place in the United States, Italy and Spain. T cells, B-cell-depleted T cells, or PBMCs supplied cDNA or gDNA.

The authors' processing: Reference gene primer amplification gave nucleated cell count estimates. Some clones are missing from TCRdb's copy, which holds only in-frame ones; the method was immunoSEQ multiplex PCR. Clone size and the V and J calls come from that table; the DNA yielded D and trimming. The sample holds 120,000 to 150,000 clones, around four fifths seen once. Trimming removed 0 bases from V and 4 bases from J, with 7 bases in between. Germline assignment: CDR1 SGHTA and CDR2 FQGNSA. The CDR3 runs 13 residues. This TCR was recovered from a human donor in a cohort sampled during active COVID-19. V gene TRBV7-2 combines with J gene TRBJ2-7; D not resolved. The sequenced sample consisted of peripheral blood. In DNA, the CDR3 is TGTGCCAGCAGCTTAGCTCCCACTTACGAGCAGTACTTC. Encoded protein: CASSLAPTYEQYF.